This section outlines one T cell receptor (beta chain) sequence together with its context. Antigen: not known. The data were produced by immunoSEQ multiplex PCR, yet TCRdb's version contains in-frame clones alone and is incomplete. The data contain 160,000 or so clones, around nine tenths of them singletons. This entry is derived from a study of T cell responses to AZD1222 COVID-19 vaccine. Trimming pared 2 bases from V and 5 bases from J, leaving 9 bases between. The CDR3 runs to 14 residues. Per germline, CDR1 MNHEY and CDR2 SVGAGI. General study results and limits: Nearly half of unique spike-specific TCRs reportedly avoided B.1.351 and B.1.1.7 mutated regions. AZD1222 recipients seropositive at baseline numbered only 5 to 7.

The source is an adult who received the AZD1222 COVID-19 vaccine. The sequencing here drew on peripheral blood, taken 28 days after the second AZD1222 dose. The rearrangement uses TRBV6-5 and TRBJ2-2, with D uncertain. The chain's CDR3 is CASSYMWQTGELFF. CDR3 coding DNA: TGTGCCAGCAGTTACATGTGGCAAACCGGGGAGCTGTTTTTT.